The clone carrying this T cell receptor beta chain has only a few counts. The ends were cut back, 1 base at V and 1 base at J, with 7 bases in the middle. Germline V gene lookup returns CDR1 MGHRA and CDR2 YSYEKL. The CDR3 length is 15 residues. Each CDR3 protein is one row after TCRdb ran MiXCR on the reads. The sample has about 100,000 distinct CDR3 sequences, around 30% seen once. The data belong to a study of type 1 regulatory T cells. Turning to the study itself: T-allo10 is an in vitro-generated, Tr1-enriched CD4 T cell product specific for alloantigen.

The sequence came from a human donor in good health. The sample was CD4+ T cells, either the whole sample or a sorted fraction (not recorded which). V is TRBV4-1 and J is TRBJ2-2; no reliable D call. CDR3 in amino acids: CASSQVLGNTGELFF. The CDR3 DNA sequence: TGCGCCAGCAGCCAAGTTTTAGGGAACACCGGGGAGCTGTTTTTT.